These 7 T cell receptor beta chains came from one sample sequenced in a study of molecular identifiers for immune sequencing clone quantification (dated by TCRdb to the late 2010s). Libraries were built with PCR. The sequencer was an Illumina HiSeq 4000. Using fastp trimming at Q25 and MiXCR clonotype assembly, TCRdb reanalyzed the public sequencing data and kept in-frame beta chains. When rows share a CDR3 protein, they turn into one entry using the most common DNA and genes. This sample is represented by 65,000 or so distinct CDR3 sequences; about a fifth of them were singletons. Together, the top ten hold roughly 1.6% of the sample. Source material: naive CD8+ T cells from blood, with Jurkat cell RNA spiked in. Reading the label with the study, this specimen's cell subset or site is: FACS-sorted CD8+CD4-CCR7+CD45RA+ naive T cells. The source of these receptors is a human donor in good health. Some libraries in this study had Jurkat cell RNA spiked in.

The genes are TRBV6-1 and TRBJ2-7; 9 positions match TRBD2. This CDR3 region has 14 residues. Germline V gene lookup returns CDR1 MNHNS and CDR2 SASEGT. Trimming took 8 bases from V and 5 from J; bases not matched to a gene: 10. In nucleotides, the CDR3 is TGTGCCAGCGGGGTTCTAGCGGGATTGAACGAGCAGTACTTC. Its protein product is CASGVLAGLNEQYF.

This clonotype was seen many times. J is TRBJ2-7 and V is TRBV24-1, with D uncertain. Between the trimmed V and J ends, which lost 4 bases and 1 base, there was a span of 4 bases. Germline CDR1 reads KGHDR; CDR2 reads SFDVKD. The CDR3 consists of 12 residues. The CDR3, as DNA: TGTGCCACCAGTGACGCGTCCTACGAGCAGTACTTC. Encoded protein: CATSDASYEQYF.

Concerning this clonotype itself: One end of the junction is discordant with germline, which a read error may explain. The chain joins TRBV4-1 to TRBJ1-4; D is unresolved. From germline, CDR1 is MGHRA and CDR2 YSYEKL. CDR3 length: 18 amino acids. The CDR3 DNA reads as TGCGCCAGCAGCCAAGGGCTCCCTGTTCTGGGTCTAGATGAAAAACCGTTTTTT. Its protein is CASSQGLPVLGLDEKPFF.

A word on this clonotype: This may be a read error, as it is one base from a much larger clone. The V and J genes are TRBV7-9 and TRBJ1-1, with D possibly matching TRBD1 (6 bases). This CDR3 contains 17 residues. Looked up from germline, CDR1 is SEHNR and CDR2 is FQNEAQ (reference sequence). CDR3 nucleotide sequence: TGTGCCAGCAGCTTAGCCGGATACAGGGTTCATGGCACTGAAGCTCTCTTT. Amino acid sequence: CASSLAGYRVHGTEALF.

The sample holds many counts of this clonotype. The V call is TRBV20-1, the J call TRBJ2-5, with D maybe TRBD1 (5 bases). This CDR3 contains 13 residues. The germline CDR1 and CDR2 sequences are DFQATT and SNEGSKA (reference sequence). The V end lost 1 base, the J end lost 5 bases, and 11 bases lay between the germline ends. The CDR3 spells CSARAQGPETQYF. The CDR3 bases are TGCAGTGCTAGAGCCCAGGGTCCCGAGACCCAGTACTTC.

In its sample, this clonotype was seen many times. The chain combines TRBV7-3 with TRBJ2-3; D call uncertain. The length of the CDR3 is 15 residues. The ends were cut back, 2 bases at V and 2 bases at J, with 11 bases in the middle. Germline CDR1 is SGHTA and CDR2 is FQGTGA. The CDR3 protein is CASSLGGITTDTQYF. As DNA, the CDR3 is TGTGCCAGCAGCTTAGGCGGTATAACCACAGATACGCAGTATTTT.

Comments on this clonotype: Possible read error: a much larger clone is one base away. The chain employs TRBV9 and TRBJ1-1; D perhaps matches TRBD1 (5 bases). The CDR3 sequence is 15 residues long. Germline assignment: CDR1 SGDLS and CDR2 YYNGEE. CDR3 in amino acids: CACSVNPGPQVEAFF. The CDR3 bases are TGTGCCTGCAGCGTTAATCCGGGACCGCAAGTAGAAGCTTTCTTT.